This T cell receptor beta chain was found in a study of blood T cell repertoires in COVID-19. Background on the study: Whether acute or convalescent, the COVID-19 samples came from the United States, Italy and Spain. Nucleic acid was either cDNA or gDNA, and it came from T cells, B-cell-depleted T cells, or PBMCs.

Source study methods: Researchers report that nucleated cell counts were estimated from reference gene primer amplification. TCRdb keeps only in-frame clones here, not all; method: immunoSEQ multiplex PCR. The V and J calls and clone size were taken over from that table, and D and trimming were inferred from the DNA. The sample holds 60,000 to 80,000 clones, roughly 89% seen once. The CDR3 contains 15 residues. The V end lost 0 bases, the J end lost 2 bases, and 8 bases lay between the germline ends. Germline-derived CDR1 and CDR2 are LGHDT and YNNKEL (reference sequence). This sequence originates from a human donor in a cohort sampled during active COVID-19. The rearrangement joins TRBV3-1 (or the pseudogene TRBV3-2) to TRBJ1-3; D remains ambiguous. Sequencing used peripheral blood. The CDR3 protein is CASSQEPWPGNTIYF. CDR3 bases: TGTGCCAGCAGCCAAGAGCCCTGGCCTGGAAACACCATATATTTT.